Listed here is a single T cell receptor (beta chain). Its antigen is not known. Per germline, CDR1 SGHTA and CDR2 FQGTGA. V trimming: 5 bases; J trimming: 7 bases; junction bases outside the gene matches: 11. The CDR3 consists of 18 residues. The data were obtained in a study of naive and memory T cell subsets. Study observations and caveats: The power law exponent of TCR abundance differed between naive and memory cells.

CMV status came from CD4+ IFNgamma after overnight CMV lysate stimulation. Two oligonucleotides, mixed equimolar, formed the beta constant-region primer covering TRBC1 and TRBC2. Ligation attached a single-stranded oligonucleotide with a 12-nucleotide UMI and the SP2 primer to the cDNA 3' end. TCRdb passed the UMI-ligation and nested PCR reads through MiXCR, listing each CDR3 protein once. The table lists some 87,000 distinct CDR3 sequences, 7% of them singletons. Material for sequencing was central memory CD4+ T cells from blood. The clonotype comes from a human donor in good health. J is TRBJ2-2 and V is TRBV7-3; 15 nucleotides agree with TRBD2. The CDR3 DNA reads as TGTGCCAGCAGCCTTGGGACTAGCGGGAGGACGAATATCGGGGAGCTGTTTTTT. This sequence encodes CASSLGTSGRTNIGELFF.